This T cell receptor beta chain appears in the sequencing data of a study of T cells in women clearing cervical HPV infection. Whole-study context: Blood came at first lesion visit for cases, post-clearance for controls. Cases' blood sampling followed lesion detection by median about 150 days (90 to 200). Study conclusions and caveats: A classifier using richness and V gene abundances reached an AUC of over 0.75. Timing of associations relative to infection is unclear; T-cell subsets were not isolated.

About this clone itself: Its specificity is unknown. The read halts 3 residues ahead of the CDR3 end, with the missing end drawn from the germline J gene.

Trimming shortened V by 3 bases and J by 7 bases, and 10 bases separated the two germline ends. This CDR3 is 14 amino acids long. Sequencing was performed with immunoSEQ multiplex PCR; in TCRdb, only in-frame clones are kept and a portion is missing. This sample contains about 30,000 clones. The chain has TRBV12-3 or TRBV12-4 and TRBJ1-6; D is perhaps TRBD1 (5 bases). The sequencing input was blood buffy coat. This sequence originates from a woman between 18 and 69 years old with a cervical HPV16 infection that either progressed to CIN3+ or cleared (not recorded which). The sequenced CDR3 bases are TGTGCCAGCAGTTTGACGCGGGGGAATTCACCC. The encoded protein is CASSLTRGNSP. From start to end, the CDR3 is CASSLTRGNSPLHF.